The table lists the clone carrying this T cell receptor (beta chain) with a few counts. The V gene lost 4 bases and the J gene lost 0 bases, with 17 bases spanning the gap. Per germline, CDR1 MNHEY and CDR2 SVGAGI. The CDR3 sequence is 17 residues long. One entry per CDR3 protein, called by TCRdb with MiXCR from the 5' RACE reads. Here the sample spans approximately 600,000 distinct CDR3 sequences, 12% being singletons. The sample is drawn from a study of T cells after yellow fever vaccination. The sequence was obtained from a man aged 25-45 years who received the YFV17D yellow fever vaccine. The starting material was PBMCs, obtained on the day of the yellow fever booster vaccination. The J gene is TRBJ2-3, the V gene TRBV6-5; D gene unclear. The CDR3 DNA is TGTGCCAGCAGTTCACAGAGAATTGCCCTAAGCACAGATACGCAGTATTTT. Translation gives CASSSQRIALSTDTQYF.